The clone carrying this T cell receptor (beta chain) was detected many times. This record comes from a study of regulatory T cells in long-lasting Graves disease. As to time point: newly diagnosed GD, antithyroid drugs for less than 3 months. Extracted RNA from PBMCs served as the source of the TCR library. Blood from the periphery, around 10 milliliters in all, was drawn into EDTA tubes. CDR1 and CDR2 (germline): KGHSH, LQKENI. V lost 8 bases and J lost 1, with 8 bases in between. The CDR3 consists of 13 residues. TCR beta libraries were built with iRepertoire HTBI primers and Arm-PCR of CDR3 regions. Each CDR3 protein is one row after TCRdb ran MiXCR on the multiplex PCR reads. Among 440,000 or so distinct CDR3 sequences listed, about a sixth were seen once. This sample also belongs to another study, concerning T cells in Graves' hyperthyroidism and ophthalmopathy.

This material consisted of peripheral blood mononuclear cells (PBMCs), taken at new diagnosis, from a patient treated with antithyroid drugs. The source is a woman aged 25 to 39 with Graves disease. The rearrangement joins TRBV18 to TRBJ2-2; the D is unclear. The CDR3 here is CASSSENTGELFF. Here the CDR3 DNA reads TGTGCCAGCAGTTCTGAGAACACCGGGGAGCTGTTTTTT.